This T cell receptor beta chain was documented in a study of T cell repertoires in cytomegalovirus infection (dated by TCRdb to the late 2010s). About the study as a whole: Alongside well-studied HLA-B-restricted epitopes, the peptide stimulations were aimed at recently identified HLA-C-restricted CMV epitopes, whose presentation resists viral immunomodulation. Donor HLA type was relevant to the analysis, as public TCR beta signatures indicated carriage of CMV infection together with the matching HLA type.

Instrument on record: Illumina HiSeq 1500. Starting from the raw public reads, TCRdb applied fastp trimming at Q25, assembled clones with MiXCR and retained in-frame beta chains. Under each unique CDR3 protein, matching rows form one entry showing the most common genes and DNA. Here the sample has 750,000 to 950,000 distinct CDR3 sequences; roughly 28% occur a single time. The ten top clones hold around 13% of the sample. Relative to germline, V is missing 5 bases and J is missing 0 bases, with 10 bases of the junction outside any gene match. Reading from cysteine to phenylalanine, the CDR3 counts 17 amino acids. The kept DNA is CDR3 alone, 51 bases in frame from the first base. Regarding this clonotype: Its antigen is currently not known. Per-base quality was not reported, and no clone a single base away is much larger than it.

Reading the label with the study, this specimen's treatment or condition is: in vitro stimulation with specific CMV peptide epitopes to enrich CMV-specific T cells. Broad study findings and their caveats: The ex vivo response was dominated by HLA-C-restricted CMV-specific TCR beta clonotypes, and the single most frequent clonotype in two of eight donors was supplied by these HLA-C-restricted clonotypes. Carriers of CMV infection plus the relevant HLA type were discriminated by the cumulative frequency of public TCR beta family members in the study cohort and in an independent approximately 340-donor cohort.

The rearrangement joined TRBV12-3 or TRBV12-4 to TRBJ1-3; TRBD1 fits 7 bases in the junction. The TCR originated in a human donor in good health (CMV status not recorded). Some clones in this sample may be carry-over from other donors' samples. Sequencing used cultured CD8+ T cells from PBMCs, obtained from culture after CMV antigen stimulation. The nucleotide sequence reads as follows: TGTGCCAGCAGTCCGCCGGGACAGCGCCGCTCTGGAAACACCATATATTTT. This translates into CASSPPGQRRSGNTIYF.